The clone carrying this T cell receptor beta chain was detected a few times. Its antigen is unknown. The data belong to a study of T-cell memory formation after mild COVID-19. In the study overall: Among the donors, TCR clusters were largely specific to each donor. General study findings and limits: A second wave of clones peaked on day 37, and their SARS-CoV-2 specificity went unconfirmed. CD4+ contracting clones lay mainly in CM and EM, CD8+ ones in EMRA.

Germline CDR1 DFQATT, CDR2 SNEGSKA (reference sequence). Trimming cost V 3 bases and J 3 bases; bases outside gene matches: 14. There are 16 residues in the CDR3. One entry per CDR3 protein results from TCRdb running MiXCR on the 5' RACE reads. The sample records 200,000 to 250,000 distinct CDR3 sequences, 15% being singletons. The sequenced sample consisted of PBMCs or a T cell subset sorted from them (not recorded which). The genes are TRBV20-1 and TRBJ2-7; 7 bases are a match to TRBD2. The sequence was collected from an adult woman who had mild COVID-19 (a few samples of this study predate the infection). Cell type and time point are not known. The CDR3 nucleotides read TGCAGTGCTAGTGGTCTGGGCGGGGGTTCCCTCTACGAGCAGTACTTC. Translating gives CSASGLGGGSLYEQYF.